These T cell receptor beta chains were read from a single sample in a study of blood T cell repertoires in COVID-19. Sequencing used immunoSEQ multiplex PCR; TCRdb keeps in-frame clones, though not all of them. The sample holds about 220,000 clones, 86% seen once. Material for sequencing was PBMCs or T cells enriched from blood (not recorded which). These receptors originate from a woman aged 35 to 49 with acute COVID-19. Each CDR3 is given with its conserved first and last residue. Each record gives: clone size, J gene, D gene, V gene, CDR3 length, CDR3 DNA, CDR3 protein. A D gene is named only where the DNA matches it firmly. Size values are once, few and many counts, or a class for expanded clones, and some rows have none.

size: once
J: TRBJ1-5
D: -
V: TRBV5-6
length: 17
DNA: TGTGCCAGCAGCTCAGGACAGTTAAGGTTGGGGGATCAGCCCCAGCATTTT
CDR3: CASSSGQLRLGDQPQHF

size: -
J: TRBJ1-4
D: -
V: TRBV11-2
length: 16
DNA: TGTGCCAGCAGTCCCACCCGAGGAGATGATAATGAAAAACTGTTTTTT
CDR3: CASSPTRGDDNEKLFF

size: -
J: TRBJ1-2
D: -
V: TRBV19
length: 15
DNA: TGTGCCAGTAGAAACGAGGCAGGGCTCGACTATGGCTACACCTTC
CDR3: CASRNEAGLDYGYTF

size: -
J: TRBJ1-6
D: TRBD1
V: TRBV6-6
length: 17
DNA: TGTGCCAGCAGCCGAATGCCGGGGACAGGGGGTAATTCACCCCTCCACTTT
CDR3: CASSRMPGTGGNSPLHF

size: -
J: TRBJ2-5
D: TRBD2
V: TRBV9
length: 14
DNA: TGTGCCAGCAGCGCCGGACGGGGAGGGGAGACCCAGTACTTC
CDR3: CASSAGRGGETQYF

size: -
J: TRBJ1-4
D: TRBD1
V: TRBV7-2
length: 14
DNA: TGTGCCAGCAGCTTAGGACAGGGAAATGAAAAACTGTTTTTT
CDR3: CASSLGQGNEKLFF

size: -
J: TRBJ1-5
D: -
V: TRBV7-2
length: 13
DNA: TGTGCCAGCAGCCCCCAGGGCAATCAGCCCCAGCATTTT
CDR3: CASSPQGNQPQHF

size: -
J: TRBJ2-5
D: -
V: TRBV4-2
length: 16
DNA: TGTGCCAGCCGATTACAGGATTCCCCTGGCCAAGAGACCCAGTACTTC
CDR3: CASRLQDSPGQETQYF

size: -
J: TRBJ2-3
D: TRBD2
V: TRBV11-2
length: 17
DNA: TGTGCCAGCAGCTTAACTAGCGGGTCCTCAGAATCGGATACGCAGTATTTT
CDR3: CASSLTSGSSESDTQYF

size: -
J: TRBJ2-1
D: -
V: TRBV11-2
length: 15
DNA: TGTGCCAGCAGCTTAGAACTAGTCCCCTACAATGAGCAGTTCTTC
CDR3: CASSLELVPYNEQFF

size: -
J: TRBJ1-2
D: TRBD1
V: TRBV5-5
length: 15
DNA: TGTGCCAGCAGCTTGGGGGACGGGACAGGGAGTGTTTACACCTTC
CDR3: CASSLGDGTGSVYTF

size: -
J: TRBJ1-2
D: TRBD1
V: TRBV5-1
length: 14
DNA: TGCGCCAGCAGCTTGGGGGACAGTAACTATGGCTACACCTTC
CDR3: CASSLGDSNYGYTF

size: -
J: TRBJ2-5
D: TRBD1
V: TRBV19
length: 14
DNA: TGTGCCAGTAGTCGACAGGGCGTGGGAGAGACCCAGTACTTC
CDR3: CASSRQGVGETQYF

size: once
J: TRBJ1-2
D: -
V: TRBV27
length: 14
DNA: TGTGCCAGCAGTATGGGGACAAACCTATATGGCTACACCTTC
CDR3: CASSMGTNLYGYTF

size: -
J: TRBJ2-1
D: -
V: TRBV13
length: 15
DNA: TGTGCCAGCAGGGAAGGCGGGCTCTCCTACAATGAGCAGTTCTTC
CDR3: CASREGGLSYNEQFF

size: -
J: TRBJ1-1
D: TRBD1
V: TRBV5-1
length: 13
DNA: TGCGCCAGCAGGCTGGACAGGAGCCCTGAAGCTTTCTTT
CDR3: CASRLDRSPEAFF

size: -
J: TRBJ2-2
D: -
V: TRBV6-4
length: 14
DNA: TGTGCCAGCAGTGACAAGGGGTCCACCGGGGAGCTGTTTTTT
CDR3: CASSDKGSTGELFF

size: -
J: TRBJ2-6
D: -
V: TRBV5-1
length: 15
DNA: TGCGCCAGCAGCTTGGGAGGGCCCGGGGCCAACGTCCTGACTTTC
CDR3: CASSLGGPGANVLTF

size: -
J: TRBJ2-5
D: -
V: TRBV5-1
length: 19
DNA: TGCGCCAGCAGCCCAGGGACTGGGACGTGGCGGGGCAGAGAAGAGACCCAGTACTTC
CDR3: CASSPGTGTWRGREETQYF

size: -
J: TRBJ2-1
D: -
V: TRBV18
length: 13
DNA: TGTGCCAGCTCACCTTCGGACACTAATGAGCAGTTCTTC
CDR3: CASSPSDTNEQFF

size: -
J: TRBJ1-1
D: TRBD1
V: TRBV3-1/TRBV3-2
length: 17
DNA: TGTGCCAGCAGCCAAGCCACAGGGGGGAAAGGGATCACTGAAGCTTTCTTT
CDR3: CASSQATGGKGITEAFF

size: -
J: TRBJ2-3
D: TRBD1
V: TRBV27
length: 13
DNA: TGTGCCAGCAGGTGGGACAGGGTGGGTACGCAGTATTTT
CDR3: CASRWDRVGTQYF

size: -
J: TRBJ1-2
D: TRBD1
V: TRBV27
length: 17
DNA: TGTGCCAGCAGTCAAGGGGGCCCCGACACCAAAAGCTATGGCTACACCTTC
CDR3: CASSQGGPDTKSYGYTF

size: few
J: TRBJ1-1
D: -
V: TRBV4-1
length: 13
DNA: TGCGCCAGCAGCATGAGTGCGAACACTGAAGCTTTCTTT
CDR3: CASSMSANTEAFF